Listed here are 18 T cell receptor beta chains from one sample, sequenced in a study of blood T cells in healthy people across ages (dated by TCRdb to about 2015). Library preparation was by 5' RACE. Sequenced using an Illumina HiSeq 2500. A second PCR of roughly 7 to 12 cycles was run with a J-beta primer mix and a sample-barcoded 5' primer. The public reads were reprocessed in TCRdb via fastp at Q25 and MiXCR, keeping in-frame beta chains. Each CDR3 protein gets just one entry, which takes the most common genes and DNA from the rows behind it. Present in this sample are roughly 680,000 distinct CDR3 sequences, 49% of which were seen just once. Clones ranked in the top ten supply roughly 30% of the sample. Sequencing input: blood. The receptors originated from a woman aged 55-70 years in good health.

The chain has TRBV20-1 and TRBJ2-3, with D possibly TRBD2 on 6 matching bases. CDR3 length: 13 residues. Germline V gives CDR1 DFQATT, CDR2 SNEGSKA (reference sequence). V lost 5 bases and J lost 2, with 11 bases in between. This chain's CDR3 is CSARDSTTDTQYF. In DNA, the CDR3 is TGCAGTGCTCGGGACTCCACCACAGATACGCAGTATTTT.

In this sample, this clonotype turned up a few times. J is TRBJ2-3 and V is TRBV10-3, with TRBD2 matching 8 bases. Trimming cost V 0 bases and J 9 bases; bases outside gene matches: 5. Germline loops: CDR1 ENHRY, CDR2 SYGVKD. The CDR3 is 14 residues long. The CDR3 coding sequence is TGTGCCATCAGTGAGTCGCCGGGGGGGCGCACGCAGTATTTT. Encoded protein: CAISESPGGRTQYF.

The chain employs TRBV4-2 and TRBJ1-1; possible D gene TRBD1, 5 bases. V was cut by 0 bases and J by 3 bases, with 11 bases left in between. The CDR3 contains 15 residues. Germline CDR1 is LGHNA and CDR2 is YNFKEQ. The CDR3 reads CASSQDQGGDTEAFF. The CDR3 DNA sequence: TGTGCCAGCAGCCAAGATCAGGGAGGGGACACTGAAGCTTTCTTT.

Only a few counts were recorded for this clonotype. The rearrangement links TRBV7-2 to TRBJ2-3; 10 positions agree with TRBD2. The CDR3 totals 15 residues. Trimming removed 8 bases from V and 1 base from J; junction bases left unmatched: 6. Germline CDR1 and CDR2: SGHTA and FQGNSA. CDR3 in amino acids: CASGGLAVRTDTQYF. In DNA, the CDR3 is TGTGCCAGCGGCGGACTAGCGGTCCGCACAGATACGCAGTATTTT.

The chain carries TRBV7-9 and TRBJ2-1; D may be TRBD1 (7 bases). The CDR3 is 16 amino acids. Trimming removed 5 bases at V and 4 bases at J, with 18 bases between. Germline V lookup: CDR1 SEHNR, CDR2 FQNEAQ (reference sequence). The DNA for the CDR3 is TGTGCCAGCAGCCGTACTGCAGGGGGAGGATACAATGAGCAGTTCTTC. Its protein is CASSRTAGGGYNEQFF.

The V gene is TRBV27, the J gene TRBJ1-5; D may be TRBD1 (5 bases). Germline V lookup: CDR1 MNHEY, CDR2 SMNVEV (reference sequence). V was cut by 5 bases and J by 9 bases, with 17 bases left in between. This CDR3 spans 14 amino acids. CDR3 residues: CASSPDPRRGPQHF. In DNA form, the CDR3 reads TGTGCCAGCAGTCCTGACCCGCGAAGGGGGCCCCAGCATTTT.

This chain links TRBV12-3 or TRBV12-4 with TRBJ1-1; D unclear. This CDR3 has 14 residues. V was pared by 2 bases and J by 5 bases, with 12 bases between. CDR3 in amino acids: CASSLRSADTEAFF. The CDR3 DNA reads TGTGCCAGCAGTTTAAGGTCCGCAGATACTGAAGCTTTCTTT.

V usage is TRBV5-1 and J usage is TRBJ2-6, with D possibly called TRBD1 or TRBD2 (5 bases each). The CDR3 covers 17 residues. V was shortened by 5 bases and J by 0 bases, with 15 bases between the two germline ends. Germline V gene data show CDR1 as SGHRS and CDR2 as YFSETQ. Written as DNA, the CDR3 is TGCGCCAGCAGTTGGGACCCGTTGGCCTCTGGGGCCAACGTCCTGACTTTC. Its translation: CASSWDPLASGANVLTF.

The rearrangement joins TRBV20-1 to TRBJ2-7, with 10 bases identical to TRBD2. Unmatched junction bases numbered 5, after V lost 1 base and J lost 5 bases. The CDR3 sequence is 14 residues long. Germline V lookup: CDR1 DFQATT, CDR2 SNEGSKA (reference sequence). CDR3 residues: CSARVRLAGDEQYF. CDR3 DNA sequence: TGCAGTGCTAGAGTAAGGCTAGCGGGAGACGAGCAGTACTTC.

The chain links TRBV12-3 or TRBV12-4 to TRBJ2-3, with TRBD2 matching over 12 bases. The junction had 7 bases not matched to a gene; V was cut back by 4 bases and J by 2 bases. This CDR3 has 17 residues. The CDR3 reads CASSSPGTSGYTDTQYF. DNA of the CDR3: TGTGCCAGCAGTTCACCCGGGACTAGCGGGTACACAGATACGCAGTATTTT.

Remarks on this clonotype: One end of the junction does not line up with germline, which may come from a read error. The CDR3 spells CGSSLAGTGGYEQYF. The CDR3 DNA is TGTGGCAGCAGTTTAGCCGGGACAGGGGGCTACGAGCAGTACTTC. The chain combines TRBV12-3 or TRBV12-4 with TRBJ2-4; 11 bases map to TRBD1. The closer fit of TRBJ2-7 to the DNA end suggests the J call may be wrong. This CDR3 has 15 residues.

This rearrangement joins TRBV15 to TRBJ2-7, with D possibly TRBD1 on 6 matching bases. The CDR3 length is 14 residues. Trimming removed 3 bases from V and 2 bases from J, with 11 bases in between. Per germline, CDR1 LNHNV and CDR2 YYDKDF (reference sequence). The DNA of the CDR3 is TGTGCCACCAGCAGGAACAGGGAAGCCTACGAGCAGTACTTC. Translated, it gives CATSRNREAYEQYF. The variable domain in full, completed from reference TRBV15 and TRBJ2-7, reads DAMVIQNPRYQVTQFGKPVTLSCSQTLNHNVMYWYQQKSSQAPKLLFHYYDKDFNNEADTPDNFQSRRPNTSFCFLDIRSPGLGDTAMYLCATSRNREAYEQYFGPGTRLTVT.

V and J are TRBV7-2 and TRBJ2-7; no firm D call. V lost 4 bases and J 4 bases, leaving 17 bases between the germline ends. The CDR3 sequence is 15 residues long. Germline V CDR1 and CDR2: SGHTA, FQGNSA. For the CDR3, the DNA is TGTGCCAGCAGCTACGGGCCCTCCTCTTCTTACGAGCAGTACTTC. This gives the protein CASSYGPSSSYEQYF.

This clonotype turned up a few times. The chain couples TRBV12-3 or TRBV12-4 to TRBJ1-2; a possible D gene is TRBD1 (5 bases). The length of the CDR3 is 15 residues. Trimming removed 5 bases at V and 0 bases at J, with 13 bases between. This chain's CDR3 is CASSLTGAPNYGYTF. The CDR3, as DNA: TGTGCCAGCAGTCTTACAGGAGCACCTAACTATGGCTACACCTTC.

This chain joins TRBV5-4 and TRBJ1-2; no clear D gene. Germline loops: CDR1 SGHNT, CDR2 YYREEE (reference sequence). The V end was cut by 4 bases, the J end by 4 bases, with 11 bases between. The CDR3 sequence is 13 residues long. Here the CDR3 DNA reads TGTGCCAGCAGCCCCGGGAGCGTCTATGGCTACACCTTC. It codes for CASSPGSVYGYTF.

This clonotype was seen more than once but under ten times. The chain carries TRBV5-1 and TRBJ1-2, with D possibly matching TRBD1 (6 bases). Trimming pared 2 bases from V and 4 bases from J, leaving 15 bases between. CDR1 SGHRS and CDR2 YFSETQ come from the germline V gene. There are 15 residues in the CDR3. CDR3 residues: CASSLSGRGGYGYTF. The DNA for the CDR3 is TGCGCCAGCAGCTTATCAGGGAGAGGGGGCTATGGCTACACCTTC.

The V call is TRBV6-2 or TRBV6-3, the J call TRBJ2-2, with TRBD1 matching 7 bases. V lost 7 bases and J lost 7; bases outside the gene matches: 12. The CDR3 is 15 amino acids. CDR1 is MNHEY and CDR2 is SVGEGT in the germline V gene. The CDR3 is CASNQGGLGIGELFF. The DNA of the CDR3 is TGTGCCAGCAACCAAGGGGGCCTTGGAATCGGGGAGCTGTTTTTT.

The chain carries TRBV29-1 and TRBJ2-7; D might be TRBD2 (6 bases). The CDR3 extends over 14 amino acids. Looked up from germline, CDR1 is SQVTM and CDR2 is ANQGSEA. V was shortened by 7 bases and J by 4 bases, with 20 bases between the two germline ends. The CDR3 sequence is CSAQPGTRGYEQYF. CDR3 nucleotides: TGCAGCGCTCAACCCGGGACTCGAGGATACGAGCAGTACTTC.